The present T cell receptor (beta chain) was sequenced within a study of blood T cell repertoires in COVID-19. Study-wide background: Researchers got acute and convalescent COVID-19 samples from the United States, Italy and Spain. PBMCs, B-cell-depleted T cells, or T cells were the source of the cDNA or gDNA that made up the material.

In the authors' workflow: Reference gene primers were amplified, and this amplification served to estimate nucleated cell counts. Data came from immunoSEQ multiplex PCR; TCRdb stores just in-frame clones and leaves some out. Clone size and the V and J calls come from that table; the DNA yielded D and trimming. The sample includes a few hundred thousand clones, about nine tenths of them seen just once. Seattle's enrolled individuals joined amid active infection and were then monitored longitudinally. Trimming cost V 10 bases and J 2 bases, with 12 bases left between them. The CDR3 contains 12 residues. Germline lookup yields CDR1 SNHLY and CDR2 FYNNEI.

This sequence was found in a person aged 18-35 years with COVID-19, enrolled during active disease. This chain uses TRBV2 with TRBJ2-7; the D gene is possibly TRBD1 (6 bases). The sequenced material came from peripheral blood. CDR3 residues: CAISGTPYEQYF. The CDR3 bases are TGTGCCATTTCCGGGACACCCTACGAGCAGTACTTC.